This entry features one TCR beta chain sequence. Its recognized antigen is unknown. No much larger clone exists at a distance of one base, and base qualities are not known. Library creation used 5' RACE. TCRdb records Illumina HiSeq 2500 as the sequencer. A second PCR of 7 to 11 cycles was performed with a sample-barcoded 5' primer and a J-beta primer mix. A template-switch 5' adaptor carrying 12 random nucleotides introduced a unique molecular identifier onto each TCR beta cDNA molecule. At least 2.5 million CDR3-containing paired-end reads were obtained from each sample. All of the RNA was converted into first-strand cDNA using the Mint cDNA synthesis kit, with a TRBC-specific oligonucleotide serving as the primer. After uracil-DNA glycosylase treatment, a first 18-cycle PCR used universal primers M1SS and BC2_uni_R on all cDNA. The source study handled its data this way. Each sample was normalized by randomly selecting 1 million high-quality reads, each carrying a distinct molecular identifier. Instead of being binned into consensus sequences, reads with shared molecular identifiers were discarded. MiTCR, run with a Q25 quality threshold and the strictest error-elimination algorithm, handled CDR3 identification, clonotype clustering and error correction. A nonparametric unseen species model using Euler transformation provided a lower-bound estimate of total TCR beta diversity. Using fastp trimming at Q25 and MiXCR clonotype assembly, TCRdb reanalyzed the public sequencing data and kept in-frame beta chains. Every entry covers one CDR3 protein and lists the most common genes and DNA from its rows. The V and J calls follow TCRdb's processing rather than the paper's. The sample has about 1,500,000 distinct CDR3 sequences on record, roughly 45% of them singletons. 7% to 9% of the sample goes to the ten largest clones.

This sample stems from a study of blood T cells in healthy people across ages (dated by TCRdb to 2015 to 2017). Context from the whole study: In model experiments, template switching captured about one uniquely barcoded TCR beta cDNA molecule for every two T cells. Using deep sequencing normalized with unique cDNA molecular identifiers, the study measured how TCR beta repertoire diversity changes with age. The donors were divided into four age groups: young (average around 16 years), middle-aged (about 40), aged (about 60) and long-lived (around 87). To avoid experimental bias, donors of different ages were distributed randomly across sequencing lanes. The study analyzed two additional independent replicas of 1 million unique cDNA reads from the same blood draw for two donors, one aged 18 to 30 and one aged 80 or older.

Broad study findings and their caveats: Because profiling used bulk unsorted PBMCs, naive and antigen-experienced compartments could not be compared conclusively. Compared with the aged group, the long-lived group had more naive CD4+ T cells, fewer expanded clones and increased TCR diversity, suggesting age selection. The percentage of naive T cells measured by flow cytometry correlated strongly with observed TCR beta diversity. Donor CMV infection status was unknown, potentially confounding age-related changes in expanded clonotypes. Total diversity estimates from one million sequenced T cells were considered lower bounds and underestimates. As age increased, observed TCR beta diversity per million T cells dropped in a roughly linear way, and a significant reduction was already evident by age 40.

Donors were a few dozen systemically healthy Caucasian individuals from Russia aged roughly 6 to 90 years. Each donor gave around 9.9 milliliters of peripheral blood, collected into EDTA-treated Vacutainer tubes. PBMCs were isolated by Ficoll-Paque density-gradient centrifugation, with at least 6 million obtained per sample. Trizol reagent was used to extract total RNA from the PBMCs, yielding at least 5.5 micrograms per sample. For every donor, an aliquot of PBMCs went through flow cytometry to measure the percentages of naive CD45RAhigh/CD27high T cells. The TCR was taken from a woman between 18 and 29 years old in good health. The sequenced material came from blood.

The CDR3 amino acid sequence is: CSVDGLADLNEQFF. The nucleotide sequence reads TGCAGCGTTGACGGACTAGCGGACCTCAATGAGCAGTTCTTC. This chain joins TRBV29-1 to TRBJ2-1; a stretch of 10 junction bases matches TRBD2. At the junction V is shortened by 3 bases and J by 6 bases; bases outside the gene matches: 5. Counted from cysteine to phenylalanine, this CDR3 has 14 amino acids. Only CDR3 DNA is held: 42 bases, read in frame from base 1. Taken from the germline V gene, the CDR1 and CDR2 loops are SQVTM and ANQGSEA.